Shown below are 18 T cell receptor beta chains from a single sample sequenced in a study of blood T cell repertoires in COVID-19. The assay was immunoSEQ multiplex PCR, and TCRdb's table has in-frame clones only and misses some. The sample records about 180,000 clones, around 84% being singletons. Sequenced: PBMCs or T cells enriched from blood (not recorded which). The receptor set was obtained from a man over 45 who had recovered from COVID-19.

The table lists this clone with a count of one. The chain uses TRBV7-9 and TRBJ2-3, with 14 positions matching TRBD2. CDR1 is SEHNR, CDR2 FQNEAQ, per germline (reference sequence). Trimming removed 4 bases from V and 5 bases from J; junction bases left unmatched: 2. The CDR3 is made up of 15 amino acids. CDR3 nucleotide sequence: TGTGCCAGCAGCTCGGGACTAGCGGGGGTAGATACGCAGTATTTT. Amino acids: CASSSGLAGVDTQYF.

The gene calls are TRBV3-1 (or the pseudogene TRBV3-2) and TRBJ2-7; 9 bases fit TRBD1. Germline values: CDR1 LGHDT, CDR2 YNNKEL (reference sequence). Losses at the gene ends were 6 bases for V and 4 bases for J; bases not matched to a gene: 7. This CDR3 region has 14 residues. DNA for the CDR3: TGTGCCAGCAGAAGGACAGGGGTCATGTACGAGCAGTACTTC. Protein sequence: CASRRTGVMYEQYF.

This clone was detected a few times. The chain joins TRBV9 to TRBJ1-1; D is perhaps TRBD1 (5 bases). In germline, CDR1 is SGDLS, CDR2 YYNGEE. With 0 bases removed from V and 6 bases from J, the gap between germline ends came to 9 bases. This CDR3 has 13 amino acids. CDR3 residues: CASSVVSGSEAFF. In DNA form, the CDR3 reads TGTGCCAGCAGCGTAGTATCAGGGTCTGAAGCTTTCTTT.

V gene TRBV2 combines with J gene TRBJ1-3, with D unresolved. Germline loops: CDR1 SNHLY, CDR2 FYNNEI. Trimming removed 0 bases from V and 5 bases from J, with 5 bases in between. There are 13 residues in the CDR3. CDR3 nucleotides: TGTGCCAGCAGTGAAGCGCGCCGAAACACCATATATTTT. It specifies CASSEARRNTIYF.

This clone was observed a few times. In DNA, the CDR3 is TGTGCCAGCAGTTTAATGGGGCCGGAGACCCAGTACTTC. It translates to CASSLMGPETQYF. This chain uses TRBV28 with TRBJ2-5; possible D gene TRBD1, 5 bases. Germline V gives CDR1 MDHEN, CDR2 SYDVKM. V lost 2 bases and J 5 bases, leaving 9 bases between the germline ends. There are 13 residues in the CDR3.

This clone has just one count. CDR3 amino acids: CASSGRLSNYGYTF. Here the CDR3 DNA reads TGTGCCAGCAGTGGCAGGTTGTCTAACTATGGCTACACCTTC. The V gene is TRBV6-1, the J gene TRBJ1-2; D is unclear. With 4 bases removed from V and 0 bases from J, the gap between germline ends came to 9 bases. This CDR3 spans 14 amino acids. Germline CDR1 reads MNHNS; CDR2 reads SASEGT.

This clone has ten or more counts. The V call is TRBV5-1, the J call TRBJ1-1; a possible D gene is TRBD1 (5 bases). The germline V and J ends were trimmed by 4 bases and 2 bases, with 18 bases remaining between them. CDR3 size: 16 residues. The germline V gene encodes CDR1 SGHRS and CDR2 YFSETQ. The CDR3 sequence: CASSGYRGAGNTEAFF. CDR3 nucleotide sequence: TGCGCCAGCAGCGGGTACCGAGGGGCGGGAAACACTGAAGCTTTCTTT.

This chain connects TRBV9 to TRBJ1-5; unclear D gene. Trimming stripped 4 bases from V and 2 bases from J, with 10 bases between. CDR3 length equals 14 residues. Germline V gene data show CDR1 as SGDLS and CDR2 as YYNGEE. CDR3 DNA sequence: TGTGCCAGCAGCCCCTCGGAGGGCAATCAGCCCCAGCATTTT. This codes for CASSPSEGNQPQHF.

The chain couples TRBV30 to TRBJ1-3; D is undetermined. Per germline, CDR1 GTSNPN and CDR2 SVGIG (reference sequence). The V and J ends lost 2 bases and 3 bases respectively, with 8 bases between them. The CDR3 sequence is 13 residues long. The CDR3 DNA sequence: TGTGCCTGGAGTTATCGTAATGGAAACACCATATATTTT. As protein: CAWSYRNGNTIYF.

This clone was observed a handful of times. This chain connects TRBV6-5 to TRBJ2-1; D is unresolved. Deletions cut 6 bases from V and 7 bases from J, with 10 bases between. Per germline, CDR1 MNHEY and CDR2 SVGAGI. CDR3 length: 12 residues. The CDR3 coding sequence is TGTGCCAGCAGCAACCCCGGGAATGAGCAGTTCTTC. It codes for CASSNPGNEQFF.

The gene calls are TRBV6-5 and TRBJ1-6; D might be TRBD1 (5 bases). Between the trimmed V and J ends, which lost 2 bases and 4 bases, there was a span of 12 bases. From germline, CDR1 is MNHEY and CDR2 SVGAGI. The CDR3 sequence is 16 residues long. The DNA for the CDR3 is TGTGCCAGCAGTTACGGGGGGGATTATTATAATTCACCCCTCCACTTT. Translation: CASSYGGDYYNSPLHF.

CDR3 coding DNA: TGTGCTAGTGGACCCGGGACAGGGGGCGCTTACGAGCAGTACTTC. This codes for CASGPGTGGAYEQYF. This chain links TRBV12-5 with TRBJ2-7; 12 nucleotides match TRBD1. The CDR3 is 15 residues long. V lost 6 bases to trimming and J lost 4 bases; unmatched junction nucleotides: 7. Germline CDR1 and CDR2: LGHNT and FRNRAP.

This sequence joins TRBV5-6 and TRBJ2-3; the match to TRBD2 covers 10 bases. The CDR3 is 16 amino acids. After removal of 2 bases from V and 0 bases from J, the junction contained 3 bases not matched to a gene. CDR1 is SGHDT, CDR2 YYEEEE, per germline. The CDR3 nucleotides are TGTGCCAGCAGCTTAGCTAGCGGGGGTAGCACAGATACGCAGTATTTT. Encoded protein: CASSLASGGSTDTQYF.

The chain joins TRBV5-1 to TRBJ2-1, with TRBD1 identical over 10 bases. This CDR3 comprises 16 residues. The V and J ends lost 3 bases and 4 bases, in that order; junction bases with no gene match: 7. Germline CDR1 SGHRS, CDR2 YFSETQ. Here the CDR3 reads CASSYSGTGVYNEQFF. The CDR3 DNA reads TGCGCCAGCAGCTATTCCGGGACAGGGGTGTACAATGAGCAGTTCTTC.

The rearrangement links TRBV3-1 (or the pseudogene TRBV3-2) to TRBJ2-7; 7 nucleotides agree with TRBD1. The V gene's germline CDR1 is LGHDT and CDR2 YNNKEL (reference sequence). The trim removed 3 bases at V and 3 bases at J, leaving 2 bases unmatched. The CDR3 consists of 13 residues. CDR3 nucleotides: TGTGCCAGCAGCCAGGCAGGGGGCTACGAGCAGTACTTC. It encodes CASSQAGGYEQYF.

The V and J genes are TRBV5-4 and TRBJ2-3; perhaps TRBD2 as D (6 bases). Germline CDR1 and CDR2: SGHNT and YYREEE (reference sequence). V was trimmed by 3 bases and J by 6 bases, leaving 20 bases between them. This CDR3 comprises 16 residues. The CDR3 DNA sequence: TGTGCCAGCAGCTGGGAGGCTGGCCCCCGGGCGGATACGCAGTATTTT. Translation: CASSWEAGPRADTQYF.

The rearrangement uses TRBV5-1 and TRBJ1-1; D unresolved. Germline V gene lookup returns CDR1 SGHRS and CDR2 YFSETQ. The CDR3 contains 13 residues. The V end was cut by 5 bases, the J end by 0 bases, with 8 bases between. In DNA, the CDR3 is TGCGCCAGCAGGAGCACGGTGAACACTGAAGCTTTCTTT. It is translated as CASRSTVNTEAFF.

The chain couples TRBV6-4 to TRBJ2-3; TRBD1 is a possible D gene (5 bases). Germline loops: CDR1 MRHNA, CDR2 SNTAGT. CDR3 length: 13 amino acids. V shed 4 bases and J shed 0 bases, with 5 bases lying between them. The CDR3 region is CASSGGSTDTQYF. The CDR3 DNA follows: TGTGCCAGCAGTGGGGGCAGCACAGATACGCAGTATTTT.